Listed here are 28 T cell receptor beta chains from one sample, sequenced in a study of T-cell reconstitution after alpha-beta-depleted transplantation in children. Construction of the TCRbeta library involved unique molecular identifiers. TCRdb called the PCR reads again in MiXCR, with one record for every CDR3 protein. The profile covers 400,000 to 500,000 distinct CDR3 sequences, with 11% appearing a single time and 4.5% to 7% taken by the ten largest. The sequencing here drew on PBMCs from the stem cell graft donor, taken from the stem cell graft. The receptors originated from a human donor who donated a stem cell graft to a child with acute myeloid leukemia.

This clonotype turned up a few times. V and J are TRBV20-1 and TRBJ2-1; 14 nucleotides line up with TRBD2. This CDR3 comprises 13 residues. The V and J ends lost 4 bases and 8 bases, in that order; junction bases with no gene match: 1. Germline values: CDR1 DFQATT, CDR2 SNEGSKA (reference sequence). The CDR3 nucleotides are TGCAGTGCTACGGGACTAGCGGGAGATGAGCAGTTCTTC. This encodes CSATGLAGDEQFF.

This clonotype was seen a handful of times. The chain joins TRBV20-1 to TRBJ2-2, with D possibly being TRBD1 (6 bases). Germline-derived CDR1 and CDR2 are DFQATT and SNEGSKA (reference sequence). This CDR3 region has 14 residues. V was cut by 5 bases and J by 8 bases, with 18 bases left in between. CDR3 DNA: TGCAGTGCTTTAGCCTACAGGGATAGTGGGGAGCTGTTTTTT. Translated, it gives CSALAYRDSGELFF.

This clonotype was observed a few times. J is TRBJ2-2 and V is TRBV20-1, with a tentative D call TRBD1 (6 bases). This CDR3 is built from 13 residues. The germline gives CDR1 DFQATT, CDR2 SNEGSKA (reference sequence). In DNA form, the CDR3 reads TGCAGGGGGGCGGTAGATCTTACCGGGGAGCTGTTTTTT. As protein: CRGAVDLTGELFF.

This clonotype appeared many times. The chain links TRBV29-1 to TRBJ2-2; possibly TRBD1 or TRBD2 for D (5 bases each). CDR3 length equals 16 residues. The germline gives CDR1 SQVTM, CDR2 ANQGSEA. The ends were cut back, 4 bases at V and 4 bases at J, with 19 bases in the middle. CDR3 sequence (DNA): TGCAGCGTTGCCCCCCGTCAGGGCGCGGGCACCGGGGAGCTGTTTTTT. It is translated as CSVAPRQGAGTGELFF.

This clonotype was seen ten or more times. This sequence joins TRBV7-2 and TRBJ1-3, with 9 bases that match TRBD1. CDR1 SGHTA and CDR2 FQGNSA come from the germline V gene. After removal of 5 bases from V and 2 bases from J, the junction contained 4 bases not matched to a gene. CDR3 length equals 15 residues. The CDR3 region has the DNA TGTGCCAGCAGCGCCAGACAGGGGGCTGGAAACACCATATATTTT. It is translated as CASSARQGAGNTIYF.

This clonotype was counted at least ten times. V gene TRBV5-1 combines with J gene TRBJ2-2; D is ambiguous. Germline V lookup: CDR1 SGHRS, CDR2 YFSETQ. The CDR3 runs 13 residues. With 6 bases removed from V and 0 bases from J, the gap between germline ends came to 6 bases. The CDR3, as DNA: TGCGCCAGCAAACCCGCGAACACCGGGGAGCTGTTTTTT. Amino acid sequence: CASKPANTGELFF.

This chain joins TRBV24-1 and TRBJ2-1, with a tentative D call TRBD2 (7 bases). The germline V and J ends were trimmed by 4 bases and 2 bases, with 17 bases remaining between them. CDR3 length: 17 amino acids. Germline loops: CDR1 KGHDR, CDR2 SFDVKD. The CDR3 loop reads CATSDGPGRGPYNEQFF. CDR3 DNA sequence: TGTGCCACCAGTGACGGACCTGGGCGGGGGCCCTACAATGAGCAGTTCTTC.

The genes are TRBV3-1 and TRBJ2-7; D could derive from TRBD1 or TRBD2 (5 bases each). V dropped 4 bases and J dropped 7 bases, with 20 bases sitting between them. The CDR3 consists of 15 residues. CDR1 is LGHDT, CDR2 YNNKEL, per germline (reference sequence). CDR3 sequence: CASSLFPGPGVEQYV. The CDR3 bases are TGTGCCAGCAGCCTCTTCCCGGGACCCGGAGTGGAGCAGTACGTC.

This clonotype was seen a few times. In nucleotides, the CDR3 is TGCAGTGCTAGAGAAGAAACCGGGGAGCTGTTTTTT. This codes for CSAREETGELFF. This chain connects TRBV20-1 to TRBJ2-2; unclear D gene. Germline values: CDR1 DFQATT, CDR2 SNEGSKA (reference sequence). Deletions cut 0 bases from V and 5 bases from J, with 4 bases between. The CDR3 runs 12 residues.

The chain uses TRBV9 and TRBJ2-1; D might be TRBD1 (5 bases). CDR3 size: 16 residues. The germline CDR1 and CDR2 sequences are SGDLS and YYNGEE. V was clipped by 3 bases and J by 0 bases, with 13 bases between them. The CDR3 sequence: CASSDRLGGSYNEQFF. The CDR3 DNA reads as TGTGCCAGCAGCGACAGGCTTGGCGGCTCCTACAATGAGCAGTTCTTC. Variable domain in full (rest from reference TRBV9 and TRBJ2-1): DSGVTQTPKHLITATGQRVTLRCSPRSGDLSVYWYQQSLDQGLQFLIQYYNGEERAKGNILERFSAQQFPDLHSELNLSSLELGDSALYFCASSDRLGGSYNEQFFGPGTRLTVL.

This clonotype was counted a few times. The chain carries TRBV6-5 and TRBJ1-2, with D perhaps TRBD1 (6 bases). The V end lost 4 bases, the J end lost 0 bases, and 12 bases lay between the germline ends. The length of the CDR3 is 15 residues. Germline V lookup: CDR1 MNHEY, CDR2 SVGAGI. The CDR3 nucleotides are TGTGCCAGCAGTTCCACGACAGGAGCTAACTATGGCTACACCTTC. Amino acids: CASSSTTGANYGYTF.

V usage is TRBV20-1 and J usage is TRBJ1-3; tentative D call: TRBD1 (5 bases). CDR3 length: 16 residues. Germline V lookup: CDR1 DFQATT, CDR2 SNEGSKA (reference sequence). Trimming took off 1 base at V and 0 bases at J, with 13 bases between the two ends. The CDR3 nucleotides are TGCAGTGCTAGAGGAGCTTCAGGGAACTCTGGAAACACCATATATTTT. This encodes CSARGASGNSGNTIYF.

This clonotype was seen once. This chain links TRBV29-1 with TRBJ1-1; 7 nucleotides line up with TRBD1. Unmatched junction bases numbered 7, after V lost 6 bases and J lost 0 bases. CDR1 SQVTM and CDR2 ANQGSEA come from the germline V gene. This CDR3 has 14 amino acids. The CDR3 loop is CSVQGTIMNTEAFF. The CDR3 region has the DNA TGCAGCGTACAGGGGACCATCATGAACACTGAAGCTTTCTTT. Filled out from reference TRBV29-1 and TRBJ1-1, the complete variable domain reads SAVISQKPSRDICQRGTSLTIQCQVDSQVTMMFWYRQQPGQSLTLIATANQGSEATYESGFVIDKFPISRPNLTFSTLTVSNMSPEDSSIYLCSVQGTIMNTEAFFGQGTRLTVV.

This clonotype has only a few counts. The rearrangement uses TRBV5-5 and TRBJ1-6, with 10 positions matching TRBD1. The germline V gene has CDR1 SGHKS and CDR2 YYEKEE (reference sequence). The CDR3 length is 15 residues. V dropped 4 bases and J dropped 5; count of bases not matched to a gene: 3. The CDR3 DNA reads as TGTGCCAGCAGCGGCGGGACAGGGGATAATTCACCCCTCCACTTT. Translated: CASSGGTGDNSPLHF.

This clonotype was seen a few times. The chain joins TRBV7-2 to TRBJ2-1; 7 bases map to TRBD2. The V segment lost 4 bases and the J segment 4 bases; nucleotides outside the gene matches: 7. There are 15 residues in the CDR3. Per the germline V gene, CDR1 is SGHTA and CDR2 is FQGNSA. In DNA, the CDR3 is TGTGCCAGCAGCTCAATTCCTAGCGGATACAATGAGCAGTTCTTC. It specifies CASSSIPSGYNEQFF.

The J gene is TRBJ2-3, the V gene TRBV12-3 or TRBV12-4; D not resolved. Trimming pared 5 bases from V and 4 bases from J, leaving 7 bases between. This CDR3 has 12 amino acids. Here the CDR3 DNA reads TGTGCCAGCAGTCTACCTCCAGATACGCAGTATTTT. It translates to CASSLPPDTQYF.

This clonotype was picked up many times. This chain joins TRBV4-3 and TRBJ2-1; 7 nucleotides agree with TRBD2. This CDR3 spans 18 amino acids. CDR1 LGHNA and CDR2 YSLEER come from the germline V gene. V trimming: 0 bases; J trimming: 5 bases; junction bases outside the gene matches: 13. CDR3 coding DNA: TGCGCCAGCAGCCAAGAAGGGACGAGGGAGGGCAGGAACAATGAGCAGTTCTTC. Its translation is CASSQEGTREGRNNEQFF.

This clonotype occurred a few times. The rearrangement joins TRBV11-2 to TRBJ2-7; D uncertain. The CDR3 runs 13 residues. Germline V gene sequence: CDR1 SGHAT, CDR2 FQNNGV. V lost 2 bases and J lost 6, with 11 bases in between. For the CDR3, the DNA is TGTGCCAGCAGCTTATATGGGGAACGCGAGCAGTACTTC. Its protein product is CASSLYGEREQYF.

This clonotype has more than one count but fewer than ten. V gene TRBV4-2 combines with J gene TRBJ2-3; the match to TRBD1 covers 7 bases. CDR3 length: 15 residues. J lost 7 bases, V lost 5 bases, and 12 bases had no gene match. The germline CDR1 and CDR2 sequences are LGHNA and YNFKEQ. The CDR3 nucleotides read TGTGCCAGCAGCGAACAGGCCAAGGGGGCGAATACGCAGTATTTT. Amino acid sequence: CASSEQAKGANTQYF.

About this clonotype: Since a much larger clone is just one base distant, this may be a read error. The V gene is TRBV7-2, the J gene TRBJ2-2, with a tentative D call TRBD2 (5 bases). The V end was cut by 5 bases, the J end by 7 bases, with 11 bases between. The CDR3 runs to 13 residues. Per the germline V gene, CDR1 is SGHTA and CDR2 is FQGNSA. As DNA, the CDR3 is TGTGCCAGCAGCCCAGACTACTACGGGGAGCTGTTTTTT. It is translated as CASSPDYYGELFF.

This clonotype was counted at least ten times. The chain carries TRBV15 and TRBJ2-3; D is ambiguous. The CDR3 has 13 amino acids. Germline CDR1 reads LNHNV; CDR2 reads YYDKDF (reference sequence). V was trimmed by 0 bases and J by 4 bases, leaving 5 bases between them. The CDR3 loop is CATSRDRADTQYF. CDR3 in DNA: TGTGCCACCAGCAGAGATAGGGCAGATACGCAGTATTTT.

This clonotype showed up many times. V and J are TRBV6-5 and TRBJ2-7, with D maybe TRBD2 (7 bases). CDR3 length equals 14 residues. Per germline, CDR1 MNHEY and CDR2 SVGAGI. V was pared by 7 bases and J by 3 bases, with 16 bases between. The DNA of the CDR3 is TGTGCCAGCACCTCGGGGGGACACCACTACGAGCAGTACTTC. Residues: CASTSGGHHYEQYF.

The CDR3: CSAGSPDRGNTEAFF. In DNA form, the CDR3 reads TGCAGTGCTGGTTCCCCGGACAGGGGAAACACTGAAGCTTTCTTT. The rearrangement uses TRBV20-1 and TRBJ1-1, with 9 bases fitting TRBD1. The CDR3 contains 15 residues. With 5 bases clipped from V and 2 bases from J, the junction kept 9 bases outside the gene matches. Germline assignment: CDR1 DFQATT and CDR2 SNEGSKA (reference sequence).

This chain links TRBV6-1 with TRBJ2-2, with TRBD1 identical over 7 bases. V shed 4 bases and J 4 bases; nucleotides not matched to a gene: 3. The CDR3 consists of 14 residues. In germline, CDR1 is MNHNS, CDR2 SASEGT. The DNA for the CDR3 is TGTGCCAGCAGTGCGGGGACAGCCACCGGGGAGCTGTTTTTT. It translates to CASSAGTATGELFF.

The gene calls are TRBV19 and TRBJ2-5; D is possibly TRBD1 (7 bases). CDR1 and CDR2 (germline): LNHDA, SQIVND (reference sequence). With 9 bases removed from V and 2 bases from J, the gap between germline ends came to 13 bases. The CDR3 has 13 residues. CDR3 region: CASAGQHQETQYF. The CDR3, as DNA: TGTGCCAGCGCGGGACAGCATCAAGAGACCCAGTACTTC.

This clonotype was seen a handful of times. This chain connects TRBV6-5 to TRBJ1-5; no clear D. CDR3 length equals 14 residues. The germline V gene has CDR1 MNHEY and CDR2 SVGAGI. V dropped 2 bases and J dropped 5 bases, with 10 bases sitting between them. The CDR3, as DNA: TGTGCCAGCAGTTACATCGGAGAGGATCAGCCCCAGCATTTT. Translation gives CASSYIGEDQPQHF.

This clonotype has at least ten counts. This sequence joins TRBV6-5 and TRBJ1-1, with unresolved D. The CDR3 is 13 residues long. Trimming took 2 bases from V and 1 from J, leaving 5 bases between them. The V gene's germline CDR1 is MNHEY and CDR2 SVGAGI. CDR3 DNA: TGTGCCAGCAGTTACGTCCCGAACACTGAAGCTTTCTTT. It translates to CASSYVPNTEAFF.

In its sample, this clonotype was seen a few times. Here the CDR3 DNA reads TGTGCCAGCAGTGTGGACATGGCGGCCTACGAGCAGTACTTC. It specifies CASSVDMAAYEQYF. This rearrangement joins TRBV25-1 to TRBJ2-7; a weak D match, TRBD1 (5 bases). The CDR3 has 14 amino acids. Trimming took 4 bases from V and 2 from J, leaving 12 bases between them. Germline V gene lookup returns CDR1 MGHDK and CDR2 SYGVNS.